This TCR beta chain stems from a study of T cell responses to AZD1222 COVID-19 vaccine. Study results and limitations: Only 5 or 6 individuals given AZD1222 were seropositive at baseline. Increases in Spike-specific TCR breadth and depth were seen after two AZD1222 doses. Females made up more of the donors, who were largely white British, and clonal diversity may have come out too low.

Sequenced by immunoSEQ multiplex PCR; TCRdb stores in-frame clones only, minus some. The sample has tens of thousands of clones, about 85% seen once. As concerns this clone: Its target is unknown.

The germline V gene encodes CDR1 SNHLY and CDR2 FYNNEI. Trimming cost V 4 bases and J 4 bases; bases outside gene matches: 15. The CDR3 consists of 18 residues. Sequenced here: peripheral blood, sampled on day 0 of MenACWY control vaccination. The sequence was collected from an adult in good health. The chain is built from TRBV2 and TRBJ1-1, with 10 nucleotides matching TRBD1. CDR3 bases: TGTGCCAGCAGTGGGGACCGGGACAGGGGCTTTGGGGGCACTGAAGCTTTCTTT. Its protein product is CASSGDRDRGFGGTEAFF.